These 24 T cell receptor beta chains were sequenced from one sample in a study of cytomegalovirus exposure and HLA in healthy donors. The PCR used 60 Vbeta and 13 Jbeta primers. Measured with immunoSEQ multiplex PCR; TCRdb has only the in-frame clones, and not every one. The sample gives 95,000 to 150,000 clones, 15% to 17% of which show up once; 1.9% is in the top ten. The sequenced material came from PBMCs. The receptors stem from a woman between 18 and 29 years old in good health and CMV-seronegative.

This chain's CDR3 is CASSFWRLAGGQETQYF. The CDR3 region has the DNA TGTGCCAGCAGCTTTTGGAGGCTAGCGGGAGGACAAGAGACCCAGTACTTC. This chain connects TRBV7-9 to TRBJ2-5; 11 nucleotides agree with TRBD2. This CDR3 contains 17 residues. V lost 3 bases to trimming and J lost 2 bases; unmatched junction nucleotides: 8. CDR1 and CDR2 from the germline V gene are SEHNR and FQNEAQ (reference sequence).

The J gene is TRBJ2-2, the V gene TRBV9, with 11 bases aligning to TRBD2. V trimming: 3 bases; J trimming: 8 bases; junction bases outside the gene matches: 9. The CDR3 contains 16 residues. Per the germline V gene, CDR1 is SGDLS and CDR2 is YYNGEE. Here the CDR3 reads CASSALAGGSAGELFF. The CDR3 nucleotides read TGTGCCAGCAGCGCCCTAGCGGGAGGTTCAGCGGGGGAGCTGTTTTTT.

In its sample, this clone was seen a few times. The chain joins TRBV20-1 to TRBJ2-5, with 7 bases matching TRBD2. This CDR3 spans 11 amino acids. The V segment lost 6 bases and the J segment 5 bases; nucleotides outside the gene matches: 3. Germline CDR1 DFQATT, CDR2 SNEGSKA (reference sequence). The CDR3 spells CSAAGEETQYF. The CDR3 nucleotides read TGCAGTGCGGCGGGAGAGGAGACCCAGTACTTC.

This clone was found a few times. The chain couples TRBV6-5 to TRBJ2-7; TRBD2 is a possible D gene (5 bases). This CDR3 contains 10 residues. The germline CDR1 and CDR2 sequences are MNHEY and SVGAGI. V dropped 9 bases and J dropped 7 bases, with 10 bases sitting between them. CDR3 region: CARQRGEQYF. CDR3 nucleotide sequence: TGTGCCAGGCAAAGAGGGGAGCAGTACTTC.

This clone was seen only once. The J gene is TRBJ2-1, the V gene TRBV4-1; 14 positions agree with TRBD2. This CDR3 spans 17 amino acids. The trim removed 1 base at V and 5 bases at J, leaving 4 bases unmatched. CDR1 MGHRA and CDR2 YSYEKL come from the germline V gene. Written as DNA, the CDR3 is TGCGCCAGCAGCCAAGTTCGACTAGCGGGGGGGCACAATGAGCAGTTCTTC. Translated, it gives CASSQVRLAGGHNEQFF.

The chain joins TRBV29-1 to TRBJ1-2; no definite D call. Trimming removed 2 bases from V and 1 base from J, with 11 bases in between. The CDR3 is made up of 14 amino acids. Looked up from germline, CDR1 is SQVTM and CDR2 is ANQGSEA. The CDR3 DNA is TGCAGCGTTGAAAACCCTACAGTTAACTATGGCTACACCTTC. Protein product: CSVENPTVNYGYTF.

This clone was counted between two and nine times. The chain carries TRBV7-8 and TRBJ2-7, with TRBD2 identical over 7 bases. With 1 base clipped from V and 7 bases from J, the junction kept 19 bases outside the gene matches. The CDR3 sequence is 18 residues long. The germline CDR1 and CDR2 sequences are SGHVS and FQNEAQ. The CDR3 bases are TGTGCCAGCAGCTTAGTAGTGGGGATCGGGGGGTCTCAGGGTGAGCAGTACTTC. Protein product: CASSLVVGIGGSQGEQYF.

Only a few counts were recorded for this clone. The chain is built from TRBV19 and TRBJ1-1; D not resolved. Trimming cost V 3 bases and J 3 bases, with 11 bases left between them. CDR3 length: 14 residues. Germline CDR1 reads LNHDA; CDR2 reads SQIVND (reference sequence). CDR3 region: CASSMSRVDTEAFF. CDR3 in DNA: TGTGCCAGTAGTATGTCCCGGGTGGACACTGAAGCTTTCTTT.

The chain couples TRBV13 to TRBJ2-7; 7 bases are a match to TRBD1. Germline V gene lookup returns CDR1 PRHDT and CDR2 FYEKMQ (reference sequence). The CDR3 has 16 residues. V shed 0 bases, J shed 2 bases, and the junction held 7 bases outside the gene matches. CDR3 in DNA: TGTGCCAGCAGCTTAGGCCCCGTGACAGGGACCTACGAGCAGTACTTC. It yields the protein CASSLGPVTGTYEQYF.

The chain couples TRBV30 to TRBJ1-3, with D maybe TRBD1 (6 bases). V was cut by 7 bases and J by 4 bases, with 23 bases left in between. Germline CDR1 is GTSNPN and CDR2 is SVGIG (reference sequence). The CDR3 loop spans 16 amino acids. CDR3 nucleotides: TGTGCCTCATTCTCCGCCCAGGGGAGATCGGGAAACACCATATATTTT. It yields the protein CASFSAQGRSGNTIYF.

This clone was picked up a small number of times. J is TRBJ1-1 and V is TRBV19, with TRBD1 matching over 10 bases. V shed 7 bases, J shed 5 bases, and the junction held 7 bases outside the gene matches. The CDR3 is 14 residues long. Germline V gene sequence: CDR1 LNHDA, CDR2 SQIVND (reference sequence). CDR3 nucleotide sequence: TGTGCCAGTAATTGGGGGACAGGGGAGACTGAAGCTTTCTTT. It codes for CASNWGTGETEAFF.

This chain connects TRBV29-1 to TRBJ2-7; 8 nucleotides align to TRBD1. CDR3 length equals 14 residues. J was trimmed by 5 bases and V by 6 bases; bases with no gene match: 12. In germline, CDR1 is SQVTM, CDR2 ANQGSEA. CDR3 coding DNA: TGCAGCGTGGCCCAAGGAGGGACAGGAGACGAGCAGTACTTC. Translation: CSVAQGGTGDEQYF.

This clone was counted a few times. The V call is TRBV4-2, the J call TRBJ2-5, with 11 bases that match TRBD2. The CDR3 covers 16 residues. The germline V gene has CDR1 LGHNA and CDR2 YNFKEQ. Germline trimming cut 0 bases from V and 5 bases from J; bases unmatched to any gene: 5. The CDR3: CASSQELAGGRETQYF. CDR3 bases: TGTGCCAGCAGCCAAGAATTAGCGGGGGGGAGGGAGACCCAGTACTTC.

CDR3 loop: CASSPGHRTNTGELFF. For the CDR3, the DNA is TGTGCCAGCAGCCCCGGACATAGGACGAACACCGGGGAGCTGTTTTTT. J is TRBJ2-2 and V is TRBV7-3; the D gene is possibly TRBD1 (5 bases). V lost 5 bases to trimming and J lost 0 bases, with 13 bases between them. This CDR3 contains 16 residues. Germline-derived CDR1 and CDR2 are SGHTA and FQGTGA.

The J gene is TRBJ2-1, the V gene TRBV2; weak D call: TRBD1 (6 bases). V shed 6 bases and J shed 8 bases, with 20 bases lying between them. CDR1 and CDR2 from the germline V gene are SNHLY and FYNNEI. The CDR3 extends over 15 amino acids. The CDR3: CASRRFGRGGDEQFF. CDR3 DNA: TGTGCCAGCAGGAGGTTTGGCAGGGGTGGAGATGAGCAGTTCTTC. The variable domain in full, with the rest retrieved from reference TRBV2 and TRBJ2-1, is EPEVTQTPSHQVTQMGQEVILRCVPISNHLYFYWYRQILGQKVEFLVSFYNNEISEKSEIFDDQFSVERPDGSNFTLKIRSTKLEDSAMYFCASRRFGRGGDEQFFGPGTRLTVL.

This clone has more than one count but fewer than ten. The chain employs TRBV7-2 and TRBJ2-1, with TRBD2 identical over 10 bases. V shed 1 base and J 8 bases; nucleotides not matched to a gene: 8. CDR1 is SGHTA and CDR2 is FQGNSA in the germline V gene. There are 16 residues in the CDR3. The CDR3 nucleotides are TGTGCCAGCAGCTTAGGGACGCCTAGCGGGAGATATGAGCAGTTCTTC. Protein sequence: CASSLGTPSGRYEQFF. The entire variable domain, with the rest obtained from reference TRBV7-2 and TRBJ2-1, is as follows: GAGVSQSPSNKVTEKGKDVELRCDPISGHTALYWYRQSLGQGLEFLIYFQGNSAPDKSGLPSDRFSAERTGGSVSTLTIQRTQQEDSAVYLCASSLGTPSGRYEQFFGPGTRLTVL.

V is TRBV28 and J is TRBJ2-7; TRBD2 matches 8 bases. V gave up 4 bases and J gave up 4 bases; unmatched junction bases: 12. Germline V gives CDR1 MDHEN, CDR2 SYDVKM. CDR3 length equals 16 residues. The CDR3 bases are TGTGCCAGCAGTTCGGGGGGGGTGACAGGTTCTTACGAGCAGTACTTC. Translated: CASSSGGVTGSYEQYF.

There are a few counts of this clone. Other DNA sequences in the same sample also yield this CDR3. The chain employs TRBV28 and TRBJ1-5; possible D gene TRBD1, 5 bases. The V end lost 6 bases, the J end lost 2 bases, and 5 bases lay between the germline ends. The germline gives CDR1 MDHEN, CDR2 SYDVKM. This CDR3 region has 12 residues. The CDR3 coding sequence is TGTGCCAGCAGACAGGGCAATCAGCCCCAGCATTTT. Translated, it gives CASRQGNQPQHF.

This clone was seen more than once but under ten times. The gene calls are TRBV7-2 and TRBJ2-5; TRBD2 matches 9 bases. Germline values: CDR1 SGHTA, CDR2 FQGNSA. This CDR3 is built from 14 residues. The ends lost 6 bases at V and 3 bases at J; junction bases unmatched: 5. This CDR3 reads CASRLQRGEETQYF. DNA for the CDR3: TGTGCCAGCAGACTTCAGCGGGGGGAAGAGACCCAGTACTTC.

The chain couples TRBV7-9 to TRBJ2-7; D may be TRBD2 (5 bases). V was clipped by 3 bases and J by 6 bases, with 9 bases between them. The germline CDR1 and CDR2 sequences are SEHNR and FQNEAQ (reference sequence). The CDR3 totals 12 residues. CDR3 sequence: CASSLERVEQYF. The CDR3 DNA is TGTGCCAGCAGCTTGGAGAGGGTCGAGCAGTACTTC. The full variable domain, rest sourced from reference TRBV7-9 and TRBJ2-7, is DTGVSQNPRHKITKRGQNVTFRCDPISEHNRLYWYRQTLGQGPEFLTYFQNEAQLEKSRLLSDRFSAERPKGSFSTLEIQRTEQGDSAMYLCASSLERVEQYFGPGTRLTVT.

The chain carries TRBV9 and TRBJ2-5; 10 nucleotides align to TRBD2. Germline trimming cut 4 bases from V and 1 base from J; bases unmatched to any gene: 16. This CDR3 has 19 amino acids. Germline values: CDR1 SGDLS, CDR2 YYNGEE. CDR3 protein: CASSSRRQERGGFQETQYF. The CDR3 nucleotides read TGTGCCAGCAGCTCGCGAAGGCAGGAGCGGGGGGGATTCCAAGAGACCCAGTACTTC.

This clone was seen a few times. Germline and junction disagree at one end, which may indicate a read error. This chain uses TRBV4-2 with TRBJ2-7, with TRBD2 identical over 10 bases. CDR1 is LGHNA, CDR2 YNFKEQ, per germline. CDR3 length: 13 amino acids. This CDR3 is CASSQGLAGAHVF. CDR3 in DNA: TGTGCCAGCAGCCAAGGGCTAGCGGGAGCCCATGTATTC.

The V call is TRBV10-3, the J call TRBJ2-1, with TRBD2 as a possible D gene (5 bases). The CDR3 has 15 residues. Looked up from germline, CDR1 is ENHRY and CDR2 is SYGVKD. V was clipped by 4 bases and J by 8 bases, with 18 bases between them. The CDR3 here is CAISGLGRTGDEQFF. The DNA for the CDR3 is TGTGCCATCAGTGGTCTTGGACGGACTGGGGATGAGCAGTTCTTC.

The CDR3 spells CASSLDGTGANLYGYTF. The DNA for the CDR3 is TGCGCCAGCAGCCTAGACGGGACAGGAGCTAACCTTTATGGCTACACCTTC. The rearrangement links TRBV5-1 to TRBJ1-2, with 8 bases aligning to TRBD1. Unmatched junction bases numbered 16, after V lost 4 bases and J lost 5 bases. The germline V gene has CDR1 SGHRS and CDR2 YFSETQ. The CDR3 runs to 17 residues.